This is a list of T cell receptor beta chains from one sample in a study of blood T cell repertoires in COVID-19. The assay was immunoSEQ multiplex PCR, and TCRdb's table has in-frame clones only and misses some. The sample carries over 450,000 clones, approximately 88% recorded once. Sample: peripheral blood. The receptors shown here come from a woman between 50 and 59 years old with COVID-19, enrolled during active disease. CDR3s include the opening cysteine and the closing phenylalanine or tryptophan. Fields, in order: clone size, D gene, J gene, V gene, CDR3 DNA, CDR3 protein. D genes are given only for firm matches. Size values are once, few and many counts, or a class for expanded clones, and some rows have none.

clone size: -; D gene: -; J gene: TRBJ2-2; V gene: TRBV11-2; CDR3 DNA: TGTGCCAGCAGCTCCTACCAAAGTACCGGGGAGCTGTTTTTT; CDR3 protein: CASSSYQSTGELFF
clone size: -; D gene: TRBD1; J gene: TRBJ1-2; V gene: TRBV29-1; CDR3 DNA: TGCAGCGCGACAGGGGACACTTTTGGCTACACCTTC; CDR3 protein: CSATGDTFGYTF
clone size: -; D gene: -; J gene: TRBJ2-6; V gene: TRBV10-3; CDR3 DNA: TGTGCCATCAGTGAGAGGTGGGACACCTCTGGGGCCAACGTCCTGACTTTC; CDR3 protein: CAISERWDTSGANVLTF
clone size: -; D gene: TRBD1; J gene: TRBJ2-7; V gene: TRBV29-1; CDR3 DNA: TGCAGCGCCCGGACAGGGGGCCTCTACGAGCAGTACTTC; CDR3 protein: CSARTGGLYEQYF
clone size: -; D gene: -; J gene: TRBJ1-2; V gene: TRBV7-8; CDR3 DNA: TGTGCCAGCAGCTTAGGGACTGTGGTTGGCTACACCTTC; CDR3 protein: CASSLGTVVGYTF
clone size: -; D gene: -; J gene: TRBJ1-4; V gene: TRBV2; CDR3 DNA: TGTGCCAGCAGCAGTTCGACCTTCCTAACACAGCCGACTAATGAAAAACTGTTTTTT; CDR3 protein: CASSSSTFLTQPTNEKLFF
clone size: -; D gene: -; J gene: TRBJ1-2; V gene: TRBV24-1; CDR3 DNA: TGTGCCACCTTTGGGCGGGACGGATTTAACTATGGCTACACCTTC; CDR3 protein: CATFGRDGFNYGYTF
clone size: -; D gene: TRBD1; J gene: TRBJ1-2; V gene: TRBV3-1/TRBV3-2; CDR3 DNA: TGTGCCAGCAGCCCGGGGACAGGGTCCCTTTTAGGAGGCTACACCTTC; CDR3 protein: CASSPGTGSLLGGYTF
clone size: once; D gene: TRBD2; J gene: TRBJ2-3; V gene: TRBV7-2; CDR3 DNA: TGTGCCAGCGGGGAGGGTCTAGCGGGGTTAGATACGCAGTATTTT; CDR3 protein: CASGEGLAGLDTQYF
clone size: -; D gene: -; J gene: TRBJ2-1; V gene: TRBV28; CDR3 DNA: TGTGCCAGCAGTTCACTCACCACAGGGAACTACAATGAGCAGTTCTTC; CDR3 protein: CASSSLTTGNYNEQFF
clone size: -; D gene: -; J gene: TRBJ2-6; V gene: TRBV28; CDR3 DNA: TGTGCCAGCAGTTTCCAGATTTCTGGGGCCAACGTCCTGACTTTC; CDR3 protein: CASSFQISGANVLTF
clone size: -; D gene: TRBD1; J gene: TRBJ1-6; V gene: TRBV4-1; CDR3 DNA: TGCGCCAGCAGCCAAGATCAAGGGGGCAGGCTGAGCTCCTATAATTCACCCCTCCACTTT; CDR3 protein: CASSQDQGGRLSSYNSPLHF
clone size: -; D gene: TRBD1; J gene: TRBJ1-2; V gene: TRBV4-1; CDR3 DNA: TGCGCCAGCAGCCTGGTAGCGGGACAGGGTAACTATGGCTACACCTTC; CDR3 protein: CASSLVAGQGNYGYTF
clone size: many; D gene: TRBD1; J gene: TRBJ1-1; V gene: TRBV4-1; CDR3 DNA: TGCGCCAGCAGCCAAGATGGGACAGGGGCCCTTGGCGCTTTCTTT; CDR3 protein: CASSQDGTGALGAFF
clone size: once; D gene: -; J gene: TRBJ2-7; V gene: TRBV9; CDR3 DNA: TGTGCCAGCAGCCCCCTGGGGGGGGCCCCTCTCTACGAGCAGTACTTC; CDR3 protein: CASSPLGGAPLYEQYF
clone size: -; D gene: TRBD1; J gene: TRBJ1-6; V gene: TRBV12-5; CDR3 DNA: TGTGCTAGTGGTTTGGGGACAGGACCGAATTCACCCCTCCACTTT; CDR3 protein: CASGLGTGPNSPLHF
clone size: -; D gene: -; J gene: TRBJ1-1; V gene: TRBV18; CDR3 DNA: TGTGCCAGCTCACCACCAATCAGGGGCGGCACTGAAGCTTTCTTT; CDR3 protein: CASSPPIRGGTEAFF
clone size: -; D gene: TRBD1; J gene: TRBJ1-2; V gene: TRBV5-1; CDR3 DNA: TGCGCCAGCAGCGATGAGGACAGGGGCTACACCTTC; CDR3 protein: CASSDEDRGYTF
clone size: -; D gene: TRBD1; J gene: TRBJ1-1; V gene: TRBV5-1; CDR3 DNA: TGCGCCAGCAGCTGGACAGGGGCCTCGGGGGAAGCTTTCTTT; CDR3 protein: CASSWTGASGEAFF
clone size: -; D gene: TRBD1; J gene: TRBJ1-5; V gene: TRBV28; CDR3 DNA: TGTGCCAGCAGTCTCGGGAGACAGGGCGGGGATTTT; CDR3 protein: CASSLGRQGGDF
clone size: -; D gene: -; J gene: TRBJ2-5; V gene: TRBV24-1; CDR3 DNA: TGTGCCACCAGTGGGACTGATACTCAAGAGACCCAGTACTTC; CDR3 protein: CATSGTDTQETQYF
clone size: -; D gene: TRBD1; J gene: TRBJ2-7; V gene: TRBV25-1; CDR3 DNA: TGTGCCAGCAGTGAATGGGACAGGGGAACCTACGAGCAGTACTTC; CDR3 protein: CASSEWDRGTYEQYF
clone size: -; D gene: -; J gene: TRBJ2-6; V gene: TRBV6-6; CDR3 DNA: TGTGCCAGCAGTTACCCAGGTGATGGGGCCAACGTCCTGACTTTC; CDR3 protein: CASSYPGDGANVLTF
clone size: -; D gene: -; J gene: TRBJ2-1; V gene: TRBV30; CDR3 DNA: TGTGCCCATGGGGGGATTATTTACAATGAGCAGTTCTTC; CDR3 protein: CAHGGIIYNEQFF
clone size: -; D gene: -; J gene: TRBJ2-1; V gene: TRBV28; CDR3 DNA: TGTGCCAGCAGTTTAGTGGCGGATGTAAACTACAATGAGCAGTTCTTC; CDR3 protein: CASSLVADVNYNEQFF
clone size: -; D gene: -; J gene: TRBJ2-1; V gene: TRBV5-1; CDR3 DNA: TGCGCCAGCAGCTTGGTTGGTAGCGGCAGCTCCTACAATGAGCAGTTCTTC; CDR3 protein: CASSLVGSGSSYNEQFF
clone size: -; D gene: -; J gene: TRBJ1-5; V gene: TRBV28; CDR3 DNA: TGTGCCAGCAGTACCAACGGGGGTGGGCAGCCCCAGCATTTT; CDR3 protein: CASSTNGGGQPQHF
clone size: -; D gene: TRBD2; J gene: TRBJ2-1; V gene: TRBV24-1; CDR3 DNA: TGTGCCACCAGTGATTCACCAGCGGGGGGGCTTGAGCAGTTCTTC; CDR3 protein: CATSDSPAGGLEQFF
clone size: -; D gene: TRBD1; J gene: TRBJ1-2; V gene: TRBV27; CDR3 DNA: TGTGCCAGCCGCCTGATGGGACAGGGGGCAGGGGGCTACACCTTC; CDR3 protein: CASRLMGQGAGGYTF
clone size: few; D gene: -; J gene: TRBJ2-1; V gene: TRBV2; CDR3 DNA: TGTGCCAGCACCGGCAGGGAGGGGGTGCACAATGAGCAGTTCTTC; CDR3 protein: CASTGREGVHNEQFF
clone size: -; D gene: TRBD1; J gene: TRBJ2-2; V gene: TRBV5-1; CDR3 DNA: TGCGCCAGCAGCTTGGCCGGCAGGGGGCGTCACGGGGAGCTGTTTTTT; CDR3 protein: CASSLAGRGRHGELFF
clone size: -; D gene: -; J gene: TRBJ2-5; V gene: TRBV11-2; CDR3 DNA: TGTGCCAGCAGCTTAGGTTCAATCGAGACCCAGTACTTC; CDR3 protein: CASSLGSIETQYF
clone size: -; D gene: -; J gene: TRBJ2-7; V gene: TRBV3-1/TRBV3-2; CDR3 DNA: TGTGCCAGCAGGCAGGGTGCCGAGCAGTACTTC; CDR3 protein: CASRQGAEQYF
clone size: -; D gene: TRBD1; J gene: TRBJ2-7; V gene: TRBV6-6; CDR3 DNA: TGTGCCAGCACCCAATCTCGACAGGGTACCTACGAGCAGTACTTC; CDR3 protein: CASTQSRQGTYEQYF
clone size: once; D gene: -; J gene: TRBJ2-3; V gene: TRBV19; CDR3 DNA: TGTGCCAGTAGTATACGCCCCGACAGAGAGTCTTCATATTTT; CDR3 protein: CASSIRPDRESSYF
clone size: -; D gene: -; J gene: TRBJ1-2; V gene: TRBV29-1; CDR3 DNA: TGCAGCGTTGGGGGAGATACCCTGAGGGGCTACACCTTC; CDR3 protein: CSVGGDTLRGYTF
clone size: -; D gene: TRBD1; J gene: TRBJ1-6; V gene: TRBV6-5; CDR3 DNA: TGTGCCAGCAATCCTACAGGGGGCGCGGGATCACCCCTCCACTTT; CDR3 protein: CASNPTGGAGSPLHF
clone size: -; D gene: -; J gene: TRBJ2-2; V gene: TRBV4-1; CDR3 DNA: TGCGCCAGCAGCCTTTATCACAGGGGGGGAACCGGGGAGCTGTTTTTT; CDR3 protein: CASSLYHRGGTGELFF
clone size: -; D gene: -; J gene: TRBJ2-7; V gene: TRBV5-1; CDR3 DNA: TGCGCCAGCAGCCCGAATTACGGGACCCGGGGGGAGCAGTACTTC; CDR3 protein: CASSPNYGTRGEQYF
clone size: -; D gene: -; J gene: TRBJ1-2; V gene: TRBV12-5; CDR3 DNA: TGTGCTAGTGGTTCAGACGCTTGGGGGCAAGGCTACACCTTC; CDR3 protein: CASGSDAWGQGYTF